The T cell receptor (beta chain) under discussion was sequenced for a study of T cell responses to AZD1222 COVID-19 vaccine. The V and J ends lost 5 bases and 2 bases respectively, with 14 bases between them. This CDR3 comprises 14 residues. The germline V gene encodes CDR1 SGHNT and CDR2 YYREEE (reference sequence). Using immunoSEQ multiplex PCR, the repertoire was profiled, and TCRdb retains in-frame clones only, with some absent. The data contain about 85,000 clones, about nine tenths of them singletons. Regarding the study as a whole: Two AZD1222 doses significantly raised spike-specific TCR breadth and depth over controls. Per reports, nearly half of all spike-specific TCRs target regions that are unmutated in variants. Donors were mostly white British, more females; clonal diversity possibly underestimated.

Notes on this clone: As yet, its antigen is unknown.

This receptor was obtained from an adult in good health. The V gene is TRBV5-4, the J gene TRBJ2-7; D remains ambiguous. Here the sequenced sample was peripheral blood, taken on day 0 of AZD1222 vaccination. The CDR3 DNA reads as TGTGCCAGCAGTTCCGAGTGGAACCCCTACGAGCAGTACTTC. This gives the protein CASSSEWNPYEQYF.